Below, 32 T cell receptor beta chains from the same sample are listed, as sequenced in a study of tumor and adjacent non-tumor tissue in lung cancer. TCRbeta libraries were built with three rounds of nested PCR, modified from ARM-PCR. TCRdb used MiXCR to reprocess the multiplex PCR reads, holding one entry per CDR3 protein. The data hold around 99,000 distinct CDR3 sequences, with approximately 71% observed a single time. RNA was extracted from bulk tissue without any cell sorting. Sequencing was carried out using lung tumor tissue. These receptors originate from a woman aged 55-69 years with non-small cell lung cancer.

The V and J genes are TRBV15 and TRBJ2-4, with a weak D call TRBD2 (6 bases). CDR1 and CDR2 (germline): LNHNV, YYDKDF (reference sequence). The V end lost 0 bases, the J end lost 10 bases, and 13 bases lay between the germline ends. This CDR3 region has 14 residues. The CDR3: CATSRDTQGGIQYF. The CDR3 DNA follows: TGTGCCACCAGCAGAGATACCCAGGGAGGAATTCAGTACTTC.

Worth noting for this clonotype: An end of the junction differs from the germline gene, which may be a read error. V usage is TRBV11-1 and J usage is TRBJ1-1; D is ambiguous. CDR3 size: 13 residues. Germline V gene sequence: CDR1 SGHAT, CDR2 FQDESV (reference sequence). CDR3 protein: CACSLELSTEAFF. CDR3 in DNA: TGTGCCTGCAGTTTAGAATTGAGCACTGAAGCTTTCTTT. The full variable domain, rest sourced from reference TRBV11-1 and TRBJ1-1, is EAEVAQSPRYKITEKSQAVAFWCDPISGHATLYWYRQILGQGPELLVQFQDESVVDDSQLPKDRFSAERLKGVDSTLKIQPAELGDSAMYLCACSLELSTEAFFGQGTRLTVV.

The genes are TRBV4-2 and TRBJ2-3; 7 nucleotides match TRBD1. The CDR3 length is 15 residues. The germline V gene has CDR1 LGHNA and CDR2 YNFKEQ. DNA of the CDR3: TGTCTCAGCAGCCATAACAGGGGCGACACAGATACGCAGTATTTT. Translated: CLSSHNRGDTDTQYF.

This clonotype came up a few times. A much larger clone lies one base from this, so it may be a read error. The chain recombines TRBV6-5 with TRBJ1-2; D is unresolved. Germline CDR1 reads MNHEY; CDR2 reads SVGAGI. CDR3 length: 13 residues. The CDR3 DNA sequence: TGTGCCAGCAGTTACTCGGGTAACTATGACTACACCTTC. This sequence encodes CASSYSGNYDYTF.

In regard to this clonotype: Sequence at one end of the junction differs from germline and may be a read error. V gene TRBV11-3 combines with J gene TRBJ2-2; D possibly uses TRBD1 or TRBD2 (5 bases each). Germline V gives CDR1 SGHNT, CDR2 YENEEA. CDR3 length: 15 amino acids. The CDR3 region is CASSLGQGNTGKLFF. The CDR3 DNA reads TGTGCCAGCAGCTTGGGGCAAGGGAACACCGGGAAGCTGTTTTTT.

On this clonotype itself: A clone one base away is much larger, so this may be a read error. The chain couples TRBV12-5 to TRBJ2-1; D perhaps matches TRBD1 (6 bases). The ends were cut back, 7 bases at V and 2 bases at J, with 18 bases in the middle. CDR1 is LGHNT and CDR2 is FRNRAP in the germline V gene. The CDR3 consists of 16 residues. The CDR3 here is CASVYGQPNAYNEQFF. CDR3 in DNA: TGTGCTAGTGTCTACGGACAGCCCAATGCCTACAATGAGCAGTTCTTC. The full variable domain, with the rest looked up from reference TRBV12-5 and TRBJ2-1, is DARVTQTPRHKVTEMGQEVTMRCQPILGHNTVFWYRQTMMQGLELLAYFRNRAPLDDSGMPKDRFSAEMPDATLATLKIQPSEPRDSAVYFCASVYGQPNAYNEQFFGPGTRLTVL.

As to this clonotype: Likely a read error: the CDR3 ends without its conserved phenylalanine or tryptophan. The DNA is omitted, as the CDR3 cannot be located on it reliably, and the CDR3 follows TCRdb's listing. The chain employs TRBV20-1 and TRBJ2-1; the table assigns TRBD1, which was not confirmed against the DNA. The CDR3 is made up of 16 amino acids, end residues included. Germline V CDR1 and CDR2: DFQATT, SNEGSKA (reference sequence). The chain's CDR3 is CSARDGQGKGYNEQLL.

On this clonotype itself: The junction and the germline gene differ at one end; a read error may be behind it. This chain links TRBV11-1 with TRBJ2-2; D unclear. This CDR3 spans 16 amino acids. Germline V gene lookup returns CDR1 SGHAT and CDR2 FQDESV (reference sequence). The CDR3 loop reads CAISLAVNANTGELFF. The DNA of the CDR3 is TGTGCCATCAGCTTAGCCGTAAACGCGAACACCGGGGAGCTGTTTTTT.

A remark on this clonotype: One end of the junction does not line up with germline, which may come from a read error. The chain links TRBV11-3 to TRBJ2-1; 8 bases are shared with TRBD2. There are 18 residues in the CDR3. Germline loops: CDR1 SGHNT, CDR2 YENEEA. The CDR3 coding sequence is TGTGCCAGCATTCAGGGACGGGGGGGCCCAGTGGGGATCAATGATCAGTTCTTC. It is translated as CASIQGRGGPVGINDQFF.

This chain links TRBV28 with TRBJ1-5, with D possibly TRBD1 on 6 matching bases. This CDR3 is built from 14 residues. The V gene lost 7 bases and the J gene lost 3 bases, with 13 bases spanning the gap. Germline assignment: CDR1 MDHEN and CDR2 SYDVKM. For the CDR3, the DNA is TGTGCCAGCATCAAGGGGGGGCACAATCAGCCCCAGCATTTT. This sequence encodes CASIKGGHNQPQHF.

Note on this clonotype: A much larger clone differs from this one at a single base, so this may be a read error. The V call is TRBV20-1, the J call TRBJ2-1, with 9 bases fitting TRBD2. The CDR3 has 14 residues. The germline gives CDR1 DFQATT, CDR2 SNEGSKA (reference sequence). The V segment lost 8 bases and the J segment 5 bases; nucleotides outside the gene matches: 10. CDR3 amino acids: CSTPSGRIHNEQFF. As DNA, the CDR3 is TGCAGTACACCGAGCGGGAGGATACACAATGAGCAGTTCTTC.

This clonotype appeared a single time. With a much larger clone just one base away, this may be a read error. The chain has TRBV20-1 and TRBJ2-7, with D unresolved. The CDR3 has 12 residues. Trimming stripped 3 bases from V and 1 base from J, with 7 bases between. Looked up from germline, CDR1 is DFQATT and CDR2 is SNEGSKA (reference sequence). The CDR3 bases are TGCAGTGCTAGTATGGTTTCCTACGAGCAGTACTTC. It encodes CSASMVSYEQYF.

The table lists this clonotype with a count of one. This CDR3 fails to terminate in the conserved phenylalanine or tryptophan, so it likely reflects a read error. CDR3 residues: CARSLELTTGSHNAQFL. DNA of the CDR3: TGTGCCAGAAGCTTAGAGTTGACTACCGGGAGCCACAATGCGCAGTTCTTA. The chain carries TRBV11-3 and TRBJ2-1, with D maybe TRBD2 (6 bases). The CDR3 is 17 residues long. CDR1 and CDR2 (germline): SGHNT, YENEEA.

The chain combines TRBV20-1 with TRBJ2-7, with D maybe TRBD2 (5 bases). CDR3 length equals 15 residues. The ends were cut back, 1 base at V and 6 bases at J, with 19 bases in the middle. Germline V CDR1 and CDR2: DFQATT, SNEGSKA (reference sequence). CDR3 nucleotides: TGCAGTGCTAGAGGGAGGCACGAAAGAAGATCCGAGCAGTACTTC. This encodes CSARGRHERRSEQYF.

This clonotype was picked up one time. The conserved phenylalanine or tryptophan is not found at the CDR3 terminus, so this likely reflects a read error. This rearrangement joins TRBV7-2 to TRBJ2-7; maybe TRBD1 (7 bases). The CDR3 length is 13 residues. Germline V gene data show CDR1 as SGHTA and CDR2 as FQGNSA. The CDR3 nucleotides read TGTGCCAACAGCTTAGGCAGGGGGGCCGAGCAGTACCTC. Its translation is CANSLGRGAEQYL.

Many counts were recorded for this clonotype. A much larger clone sits a single nucleotide away, making a read error possible. J is TRBJ2-1 and V is TRBV4-3; 12 nucleotides align to TRBD2. The germline V gene encodes CDR1 LGHNA and CDR2 YSLEER. V was clipped by 4 bases and J by 12 bases; unmatched bases: 16. The CDR3 spans 17 residues. The CDR3 here is CASSPAATSGSLDGQFF. The DNA of the CDR3 is TGCGCCAGCAGCCCAGCCGCGACTAGCGGGAGTCTTGATGGGCAGTTCTTC.

A remark on this clonotype: A single base separates this from a much larger clone, so it may be a read error. CDR3 DNA sequence: TGTGCCAGCAGTTATCGCAGGAAGGGTCAGCCCCAGCATTTT. Residues: CASSYRRKGQPQHF. The chain combines TRBV6-6 with TRBJ1-5; D gene uncertain. The CDR3 loop spans 14 amino acids. The germline V gene has CDR1 MNHNY and CDR2 SVGAGI (reference sequence). V was trimmed by 3 bases and J by 6 bases, leaving 12 bases between them.

About this clonotype: At one of its ends the junction is not consistent with the germline gene, which may arise from a read error. This sequence joins TRBV20-1 and TRBJ2-4, with a tentative D call TRBD2 (6 bases). CDR1 is DFQATT and CDR2 is SNEGSKA in the germline V gene (reference sequence). CDR3 length: 16 amino acids. CDR3 in DNA: TGCAGTGCTAGAGATAGGGGAGCGGAGGGAATGGACATTCAATACTTC. Its translation: CSARDRGAEGMDIQYF.

In its sample, this clonotype was seen many times. The V call is TRBV5-6, the J call TRBJ2-3; a weak D match, TRBD2 (6 bases). Germline-derived CDR1 and CDR2 are SGHDT and YYEEEE. The CDR3 totals 15 residues. The V and J ends lost 4 bases and 1 base respectively, with 13 bases between them. CDR3 nucleotides: TGTGCCAGCAGCCGTACTAGCTTGGGCACAGATACGCAGTATTTT. Amino acid sequence: CASSRTSLGTDTQYF.

This clonotype was recorded once. At one of its ends the junction is not consistent with the germline gene, which may arise from a read error. This chain links TRBV11-2 with TRBJ2-1; D could derive from TRBD1 or TRBD2 (6 bases each). Germline assignment: CDR1 SGHAT and CDR2 FQNNGV. This CDR3 is 17 amino acids long. DNA of the CDR3: TGTGCCAGCAGCCCCCTCTTAGGGGCGGGACACTACAATGAACAGTTCTTC. Its translation is CASSPLLGAGHYNEQFF.

As for this clonotype: This could be a read error, since a much larger clone is one nucleotide away. This chain joins TRBV12-5 and TRBJ2-1; the match to TRBD2 covers 8 bases. CDR1 is LGHNT, CDR2 FRNRAP, per germline. The CDR3 is 15 residues long. The CDR3 reads CASGRSGTRYNDQFF. In DNA form, the CDR3 reads TGTGCTAGTGGCCGATCCGGGACTAGATACAATGATCAGTTCTTC.

To note about this clonotype: As the CDR3 is not closed by the conserved phenylalanine or tryptophan, this likely results from a read error. The chain combines TRBV6-6 with TRBJ2-3; 9 positions agree with TRBD1. Trimming took 2 bases from V and 12 from J; bases not matched to a gene: 9. The CDR3 extends over 14 amino acids. The germline CDR1 and CDR2 sequences are MNHNY and SVGAGI (reference sequence). The CDR3 is CASSYTQGAETQYY. The DNA of the CDR3 is TGTGCCAGCAGTTACACACAGGGGGCTGAAACACAGTATTAT.

Note on this clonotype: This is likely a read error, given that the CDR3 carries no conserved phenylalanine or tryptophan at its end. This sequence joins TRBV11-3 and TRBJ2-3; D remains unclear. Germline V gene lookup returns CDR1 SGHNT and CDR2 YENEEA. CDR3 length: 12 amino acids. The CDR3 DNA follows: TGTGCCAGCAGCTTAAACACAGATACACAGTATTCT. Its translation is CASSLNTDTQYS.

This clonotype was observed a single time. A junction end diverges from the germline sequence, so it may reflect a read error. This sequence joins TRBV20-1 and TRBJ2-4; possible D gene TRBD2, 6 bases. From germline, CDR1 is DFQATT and CDR2 SNEGSKA (reference sequence). The CDR3 totals 12 residues. In DNA form, the CDR3 reads TGCAGTGCTCCGAGCCCTAGCGAGGACAAGAACTTC. Its protein is CSAPSPSEDKNF.

Points on this clonotype: A much larger clone is a single base away; this may be a read error. The genes are TRBV6-2 or TRBV6-3 and TRBJ2-1; a weak D match, TRBD1 (5 bases). The CDR3 contains 15 residues. In germline, CDR1 is MNHEY, CDR2 SVGEGT. Here the CDR3 reads CASSKTETQSNVQFF. The CDR3 bases are TGTGCCAGCAGCAAGACAGAAACCCAATCTAATGTGCAGTTCTTC.

Regarding this clonotype: A much larger clone sits a single nucleotide away, making a read error possible. V and J are TRBV4-2 and TRBJ2-4; 8 bases align to TRBD2. Germline assignment: CDR1 LGHNA and CDR2 YNFKEQ. The CDR3 runs to 17 residues. The CDR3 coding sequence is TGTCCCAGCAGCCAAGATGCCGGGGGGGCCGGGTCTTTTTCTCAGTACTTC. Encoded protein: CPSSQDAGGAGSFSQYF.

In regard to this clonotype: At one end the junction does not follow the germline gene, possibly because of a read error. CDR3 sequence reads: CVSSQGTSVIYNEQFF. The CDR3 nucleotides are TGCGTCAGCAGCCAAGGGACTAGCGTGATTTACAATGAGCAGTTCTTC. The V and J genes are TRBV4-3 and TRBJ2-1; 10 nucleotides agree with TRBD2. CDR3 length equals 16 residues. CDR1 and CDR2 from the germline V gene are LGHNA and YSLEER.

Remarks on this clonotype: One end of the junction fails to match germline, which may point to a read error. The V gene is TRBV11-3, the J gene TRBJ1-1; D remains unclear. The CDR3 is 15 amino acids. CDR1 and CDR2 (germline): SGHNT, YENEEA. As DNA, the CDR3 is TGTGCCAGCAGCTTAGATTCGGGGAGAGGCACTGTAACTTTCTTC. This translates into CASSLDSGRGTVTFF.

Comments on this clonotype: Compared with germline, one end of the junction differs, possibly owing to a read error. This sequence joins TRBV5-8 and TRBJ1-5; D ambiguous. CDR1 is SGHTS, CDR2 YDEGEE, per germline. CDR3 size: 13 residues. As DNA, the CDR3 is TGTCCCAGCAGCGGGCTGGGAAACCAGCCCCAGCATTTT. It codes for CPSSGLGNQPQHF.

As to this clonotype: Relative to the germline gene, one junction end is altered; a read error may explain this. The chain joins TRBV5-6 to TRBJ1-2; D unclear. The CDR3 runs 16 residues. CDR1 is SGHDT and CDR2 is YYEEEE in the germline V gene. For the CDR3, the DNA is TGTGCCAGCAGCGTAGGAATAACCGGTACTGTCTATGGTTACACCTTC. Amino acids: CASSVGITGTVYGYTF.

This clonotype was seen a single time. A much more abundant neighbour one base away suggests this may be a read error. The CDR3 region has the DNA TGTGCCTGCAGTGGACAGGGAGAGACCCAGTACTTC. Protein product: CACSGQGETQYF. The V call is TRBV6-1, the J call TRBJ2-5; TRBD1 agrees at 8 bases. The CDR3 sequence is 12 residues long. The germline CDR1 and CDR2 sequences are MNHNS and SASEGT.

V usage is TRBV20-1 and J usage is TRBJ1-3; D is unresolved. CDR3 length: 12 residues. CDR1 DFQATT and CDR2 SNEGSKA come from the germline V gene (reference sequence). The CDR3 loop reads CKAGGSGNTIYF. The CDR3 DNA sequence: TGCAAAGCGGGAGGCTCTGGAAACACCATATATTTT.